The clone carrying this T cell receptor (beta chain) was detected a few times. This specimen comes from a study of T-cell reconstitution after alpha-beta-depleted transplantation in children. Germline V gene data show CDR1 as SGHKS and CDR2 as YYEKEE (reference sequence). The V gene end was trimmed by 1 base and the J gene end by 4 bases; junction bases not matched to a gene: 2. CDR3 size: 15 residues. The authors prepared the TCRbeta library with unique molecular identifiers. TCRdb called the PCR reads again in MiXCR, with one record for every CDR3 protein. This sample has over 200,000 distinct CDR3 sequences, with around 9.5% found just once.

This sequence originates from a human donor who donated a stem cell graft to a child with acute lymphoblastic leukemia. Specimen: PBMCs from the stem cell graft donor, collected from the stem cell graft. V is TRBV5-5 and J is TRBJ2-1, with TRBD1 matching over 10 bases. DNA of the CDR3: TGTGCCAGCAGCTTGCTGGACAGGGGGTACAATGAGCAGTTCTTC. It yields the protein CASSLLDRGYNEQFF.